This T cell receptor (beta chain) was captured in a study of regulatory T cells in long-lasting Graves disease. Germline V gene lookup returns CDR1 SGHRS and CDR2 YFSETQ. With 0 bases clipped from V and 7 bases from J, the junction kept 8 bases outside the gene matches. The CDR3 is made up of 15 amino acids. This clonotype came up many times. Its target is not known. Arm-PCR of CDR3 regions with iRepertoire HTBI primers generated TCR beta libraries. TCRdb processed the multiplex PCR reads anew with MiXCR; each CDR3 protein has one entry. The sample has hundreds of thousands of distinct CDR3 sequences; about a fifth are singletons. General study findings and limits: Clonotypes that were public and shared totalled 2,500 to 3,500 in persistent patients versus 800 to 1,000 in new patients.

The time point denotes: persistent/refractory GD, antithyroid drugs over 5 years with positive TRAb. RNA isolated from PBMCs was used to make the TCR library. The source is a female donor with Graves disease. The V and J genes are TRBV5-1 and TRBJ1-2; 8 positions agree with TRBD1. The source was peripheral blood mononuclear cells (PBMCs), collected when the disease was refractory, from a patient treated with antithyroid drugs. This chain's CDR3 is CASSLEPGQAFGYTF. For the CDR3, the DNA is TGCGCCAGCAGCTTGGAACCGGGACAGGCGTTTGGCTACACCTTC.